A selection of T cell receptor beta chains follows, all from one sample in a study of cytomegalovirus exposure and HLA in healthy donors. Measured with immunoSEQ multiplex PCR; TCRdb has only the in-frame clones, and not every one. Of 100,000 to 150,000 clones in the sample, 65% to 85% were seen once. Sequenced sample: PBMCs. These receptors came from a woman aged 40 to 55 in good health and CMV-seronegative. The CDR3 runs from the conserved cysteine through the conserved F or W. Fields, in order: clone size, V gene, D gene, J gene, CDR3 protein, CDR3 DNA. D genes are given only for firm matches. The size of a clone is reported for some rows only, either as once, few or many, or as a class for expanded clones.

size: NA
V: TRBV30
D: NA
J: TRBJ1-3
CDR3: CAWKYRGAPGNTIYF
DNA: TGTGCCTGGAAGTATCGGGGGGCGCCTGGAAACACCATATATTTT

size: NA
V: TRBV28
D: NA
J: TRBJ2-2
CDR3: CASTKLDLNTGELFF
DNA: TGTGCCAGCACCAAACTGGACTTGAACACCGGGGAGCTGTTTTTT

size: NA
V: TRBV7-6
D: NA
J: TRBJ1-3
CDR3: CASSLEPGPGNTIYF
DNA: TGTGCCAGCAGCTTAGAGCCAGGCCCCGGAAACACCATATATTTT

size: NA
V: TRBV27
D: NA
J: TRBJ1-6
CDR3: CASSLSSQGNSPLHF
DNA: TGTGCCAGCAGTTTATCGAGCCAGGGTAATTCACCCCTCCACTTT

size: few
V: TRBV28
D: NA
J: TRBJ2-1
CDR3: CASSPRLGHNEQFF
DNA: TGTGCCAGCAGTCCTCGGCTGGGGCACAATGAGCAGTTCTTC

size: NA
V: TRBV5-5
D: TRBD1
J: TRBJ2-1
CDR3: CASSLGRRDRVHEQFF
DNA: TGTGCCAGCAGCTTGGGTCGGCGGGACAGGGTCCATGAGCAGTTCTTC

size: NA
V: TRBV10-3
D: NA
J: TRBJ1-1
CDR3: CAISESMGTDLNTEAFF
DNA: TGTGCCATCAGTGAGTCTATGGGGACTGATTTGAACACTGAAGCTTTCTTT

size: NA
V: TRBV6-4
D: TRBD2
J: TRBJ2-1
CDR3: CAIGGCGGRAHEQFF
DNA: TGTGCCATCGGGGGCTGTGGCGGGAGGGCTCATGAGCAGTTCTTC

size: NA
V: TRBV28
D: TRBD1
J: TRBJ1-3
CDR3: CASSLSPGQGAKAGSGNTIYF
DNA: TGTGCCAGCAGTTTATCACCGGGACAGGGGGCTAAGGCTGGATCTGGAAACACCATATATTTT

size: once
V: TRBV9
D: NA
J: TRBJ2-4
CDR3: CASNNRDTFEAKNIQYF
DNA: TGTGCCAGCAACAACCGTGACACCTTTGAGGCCAAAAACATTCAGTACTTC

size: NA
V: TRBV27
D: NA
J: TRBJ1-1
CDR3: CASSLKPGMNTEAFF
DNA: TGTGCCAGCAGTTTAAAACCAGGGATGAACACTGAAGCTTTCTTT

size: NA
V: TRBV30
D: TRBD2
J: TRBJ2-6
CDR3: CAWSVGFGLAGSGANVLTF
DNA: TGTGCCTGGAGTGTAGGGTTCGGGCTAGCGGGCTCTGGGGCCAACGTCCTGACTTTC

size: once
V: TRBV30
D: TRBD2
J: TRBJ2-5
CDR3: CAWSVTSGGQETQYF
DNA: TGTGCCTGGAGTGTAACTAGCGGGGGGCAAGAGACCCAGTACTTC

size: NA
V: TRBV5-4
D: NA
J: TRBJ1-1
CDR3: CASSLNRGNTEAFF
DNA: TGTGCCAGCAGCTTGAATCGGGGGAACACTGAAGCTTTCTTT

size: NA
V: TRBV28
D: TRBD2
J: TRBJ2-5
CDR3: CASSRTSGVQETQYF
DNA: TGTGCCAGCAGTCGGACTAGCGGGGTACAAGAGACCCAGTACTTC

size: NA
V: TRBV10-3
D: NA
J: TRBJ1-3
CDR3: CAISAGNPSGNTIYF
DNA: TGTGCCATCTCGGCCGGGAACCCCTCTGGAAACACCATATATTTT

size: NA
V: TRBV14
D: NA
J: TRBJ2-7
CDR3: CASSQDGIRSSYEQYF
DNA: TGTGCCAGCAGCCAAGACGGGATTAGGAGCTCCTACGAGCAGTACTTC

size: NA
V: TRBV7-9
D: NA
J: TRBJ2-7
CDR3: CASSATQEGPYEQYF
DNA: TGTGCCAGCAGCGCCACCCAGGAGGGACCCTACGAGCAGTACTTC

size: NA
V: TRBV7-7
D: NA
J: TRBJ2-5
CDR3: CASSLVGVQETQYF
DNA: TGTGCCAGCAGCTTGGTAGGAGTTCAAGAGACCCAGTACTTC

size: NA
V: TRBV30
D: NA
J: TRBJ2-5
CDR3: CAWSVPGFQETQYF
DNA: TGTGCCTGGAGTGTACCCGGGTTTCAAGAGACCCAGTACTTC

size: few
V: TRBV6-1
D: NA
J: TRBJ1-6
CDR3: CASSERRGTNNSPLHF
DNA: TGTGCCAGCAGTGAACGGCGGGGGACAAATAATTCACCCCTCCACTTT

size: once
V: TRBV2
D: NA
J: TRBJ1-2
CDR3: CASSEWDKGVEYGYTF
DNA: TGTGCCAGCAGTGAATGGGATAAGGGAGTGGAGTATGGCTACACCTTC

size: few
V: TRBV19
D: NA
J: TRBJ2-5
CDR3: CASSNTGNPQETQYF
DNA: TGTGCCAGTAGTAACACCGGGAACCCACAAGAGACCCAGTACTTC

size: NA
V: TRBV27
D: NA
J: TRBJ2-7
CDR3: CASSSAGSAYEQYF
DNA: TGTGCCAGCAGTTCGGCCGGGAGTGCCTACGAGCAGTACTTC

size: NA
V: TRBV9
D: NA
J: TRBJ1-1
CDR3: CASSASGQVFSMNTEAFF
DNA: TGTGCCAGCAGTGCTTCTGGACAAGTTTTTTCTATGAACACTGAAGCTTTCTTT

size: few
V: TRBV21-1
D: NA
J: TRBJ2-2
CDR3: CASSKKGDRAVAGELFF
DNA: TGTGCCAGCAGCAAAAAGGGGGACAGGGCTGTAGCCGGGGAGCTGTTTTTT

size: NA
V: TRBV7-9
D: NA
J: TRBJ2-7
CDR3: CASRSGSSEQYF
DNA: TGTGCCAGCAGATCAGGGTCGAGCGAGCAGTACTTC

size: NA
V: TRBV15
D: TRBD2
J: TRBJ2-5
CDR3: CATSRVTGGPEKTQYF
DNA: TGTGCCACCAGCAGAGTGACGGGGGGGCCAGAAAAGACCCAGTACTTC

size: NA
V: TRBV5-6
D: TRBD1
J: TRBJ1-2
CDR3: CASSLGQGDYGYTF
DNA: TGTGCCAGCAGCCTGGGACAGGGGGACTATGGCTACACCTTC

size: NA
V: TRBV18
D: NA
J: TRBJ1-6
CDR3: CASSPGQSNSPLHF
DNA: TGTGCCAGCTCACCAGGGCAGAGTAATTCACCCCTCCACTTT

size: NA
V: TRBV18
D: TRBD2
J: TRBJ2-3
CDR3: CASSPPTLALDTQYF
DNA: TGTGCCAGCTCACCACCGACACTAGCGTTAGATACGCAGTATTTT

size: NA
V: TRBV6-4
D: NA
J: TRBJ1-5
CDR3: CASSDSRQRSQPQHF
DNA: TGTGCCAGCAGTGACTCCAGACAAAGAAGTCAGCCCCAGCATTTT

size: NA
V: TRBV7-8
D: NA
J: TRBJ2-3
CDR3: CASSLAPYSVTDTQYF
DNA: TGTGCCAGCAGCTTAGCGCCCTATTCTGTCACAGATACGCAGTATTTT

size: NA
V: TRBV5-4
D: TRBD2
J: TRBJ2-7
CDR3: CASSLGRGGRSEQYF
DNA: TGTGCCAGCAGCTTGGGTCGGGGGGGGCGGTCCGAGCAGTACTTC

size: NA
V: TRBV6-4
D: NA
J: TRBJ1-4
CDR3: CASSVRDISTIEKLFF
DNA: TGTGCCAGCAGTGTGAGGGATATCAGCACGATTGAAAAACTGTTTTTT

size: NA
V: TRBV27
D: TRBD1
J: TRBJ1-1
CDR3: CASSDSQGAGTEAFF
DNA: TGTGCCAGCAGTGACTCACAGGGGGCTGGCACTGAAGCTTTCTTT

size: NA
V: TRBV2
D: TRBD1
J: TRBJ2-7
CDR3: CASGATGSYEQYF
DNA: TGTGCCAGCGGGGCGACAGGGTCCTACGAGCAGTACTTC

size: NA
V: TRBV10-3
D: NA
J: TRBJ1-3
CDR3: CAISGTAAGNTIYF
DNA: TGTGCCATCAGTGGAACAGCGGCTGGAAACACCATATATTTT

size: few
V: TRBV5-4
D: TRBD1
J: TRBJ2-7
CDR3: CASSLQGVMYEQYF
DNA: TGTGCCAGCAGCTTACAGGGGGTGATGTACGAGCAGTACTTC

size: once
V: TRBV28
D: TRBD1
J: TRBJ2-7
CDR3: CASSVTGETYEQYF
DNA: TGTGCCAGCAGTGTGACAGGGGAGACCTACGAGCAGTACTTC

size: NA
V: TRBV7-7
D: NA
J: TRBJ2-3
CDR3: CASSPTWSTDTQYF
DNA: TGTGCCAGCAGCCCGACATGGAGCACAGATACGCAGTATTTT

size: NA
V: TRBV28
D: NA
J: TRBJ2-7
CDR3: CASSSGAYEQYF
DNA: TGTGCCAGCAGTTCTGGAGCCTACGAGCAGTACTTC

size: once
V: TRBV6-6
D: TRBD2
J: TRBJ2-1
CDR3: CASSSQTSGAYNEQFF
DNA: TGTGCCAGCAGTTCCCAGACTAGCGGAGCCTACAATGAGCAGTTCTTC

size: NA
V: TRBV13
D: TRBD1
J: TRBJ1-2
CDR3: CASSSQGARGYTF
DNA: TGTGCCAGCAGCTCCCAGGGGGCCCGTGGCTACACCTTC

size: NA
V: TRBV30
D: NA
J: TRBJ1-4
CDR3: CAALGDGSNEKLFF
DNA: TGTGCCGCATTGGGCGACGGGAGTAATGAAAAACTGTTTTTT

size: few
V: TRBV7-3
D: TRBD2
J: TRBJ2-2
CDR3: CASSLGGLAGGRTGELFF
DNA: TGTGCCAGCAGCTTAGGAGGGCTAGCGGGGGGTCGCACCGGGGAGCTGTTTTTT

size: NA
V: TRBV5-1
D: NA
J: TRBJ2-7
CDR3: CASSLGGFSSYEQYF
DNA: TGCGCCAGCAGCTTGGGCGGGTTCAGCTCCTACGAGCAGTACTTC

size: NA
V: TRBV9
D: TRBD1
J: TRBJ1-2
CDR3: CASRPGQGSLTF
DNA: TGTGCCAGCAGACCCGGACAGGGGAGCCTTACCTTC

size: NA
V: TRBV18
D: NA
J: TRBJ2-5
CDR3: CASSRNRGETQYF
DNA: TGTGCCAGCTCACGCAATAGAGGCGAGACCCAGTACTTC